Given below is one T cell receptor beta chain in context. From germline, CDR1 is SGHNT and CDR2 YYREEE (reference sequence). The J segment lost 1 base and the V segment lost 4 bases, leaving 1 base of the junction unmatched. The CDR3 is made up of 14 amino acids. The entry originates in a study of cytomegalovirus exposure and HLA in healthy donors. 13 Jbeta primers and 60 Vbeta primers were used for the PCR. The assay was immunoSEQ multiplex PCR, and TCRdb's table has in-frame clones only and misses some. The sample records 70,000 to 95,000 clones, roughly 80% being singletons. The sequencing input was PBMCs. The chain employs TRBV5-4 and TRBJ2-2, with 7 bases fitting TRBD1. The TCR comes from a human donor in good health. CDR3 in amino acids: CASSRDRNTGELFF. The CDR3 DNA follows: TGTGCCAGCAGCCGGGACAGGAACACCGGGGAGCTGTTTTTT.